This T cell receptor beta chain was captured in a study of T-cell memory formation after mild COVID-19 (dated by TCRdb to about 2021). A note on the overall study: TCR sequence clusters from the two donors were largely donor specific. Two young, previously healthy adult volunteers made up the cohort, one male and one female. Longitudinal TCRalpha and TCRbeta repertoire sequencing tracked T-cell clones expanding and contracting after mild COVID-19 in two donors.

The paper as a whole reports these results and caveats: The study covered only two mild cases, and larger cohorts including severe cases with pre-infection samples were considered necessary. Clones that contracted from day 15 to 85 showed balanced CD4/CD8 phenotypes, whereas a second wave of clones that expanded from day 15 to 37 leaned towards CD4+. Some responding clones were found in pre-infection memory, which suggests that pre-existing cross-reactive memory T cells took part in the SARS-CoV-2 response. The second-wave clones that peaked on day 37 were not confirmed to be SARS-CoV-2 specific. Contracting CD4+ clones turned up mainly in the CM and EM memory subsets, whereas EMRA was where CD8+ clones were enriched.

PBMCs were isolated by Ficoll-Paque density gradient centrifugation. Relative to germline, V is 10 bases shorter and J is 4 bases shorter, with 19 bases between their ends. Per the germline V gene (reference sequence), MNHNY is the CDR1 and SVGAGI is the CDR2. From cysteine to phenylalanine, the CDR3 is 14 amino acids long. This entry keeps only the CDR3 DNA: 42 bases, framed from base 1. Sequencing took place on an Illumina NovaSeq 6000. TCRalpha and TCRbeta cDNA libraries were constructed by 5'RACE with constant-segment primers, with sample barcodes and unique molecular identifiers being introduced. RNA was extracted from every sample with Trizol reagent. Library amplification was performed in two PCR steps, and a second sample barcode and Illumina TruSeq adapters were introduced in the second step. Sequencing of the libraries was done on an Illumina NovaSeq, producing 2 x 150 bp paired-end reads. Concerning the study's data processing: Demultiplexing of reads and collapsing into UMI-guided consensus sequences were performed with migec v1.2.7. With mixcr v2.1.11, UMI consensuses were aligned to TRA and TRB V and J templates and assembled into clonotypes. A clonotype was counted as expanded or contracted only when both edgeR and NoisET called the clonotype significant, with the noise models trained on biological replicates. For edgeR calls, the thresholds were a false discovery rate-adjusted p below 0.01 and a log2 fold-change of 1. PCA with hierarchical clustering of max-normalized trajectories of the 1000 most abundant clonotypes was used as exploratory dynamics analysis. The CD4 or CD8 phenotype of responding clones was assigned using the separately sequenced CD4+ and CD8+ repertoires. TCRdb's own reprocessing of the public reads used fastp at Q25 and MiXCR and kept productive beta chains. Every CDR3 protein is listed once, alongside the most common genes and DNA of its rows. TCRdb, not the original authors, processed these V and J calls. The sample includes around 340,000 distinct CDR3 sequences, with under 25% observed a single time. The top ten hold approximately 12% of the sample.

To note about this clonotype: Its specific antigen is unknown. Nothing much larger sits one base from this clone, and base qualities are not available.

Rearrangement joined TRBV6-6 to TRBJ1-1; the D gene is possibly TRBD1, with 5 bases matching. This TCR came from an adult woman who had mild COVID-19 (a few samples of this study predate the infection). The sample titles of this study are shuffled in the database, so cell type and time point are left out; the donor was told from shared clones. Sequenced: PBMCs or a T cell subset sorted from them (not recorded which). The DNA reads TGTGCCACCGCCCCGGGGGTTAGGGGCACTGAAGCTTTCTTT. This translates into CATAPGVRGTEAFF.